Below are 19 T cell receptor beta chains sequenced from a single sample in a study of T cell responses to AZD1222 COVID-19 vaccine. Clones were sequenced by immunoSEQ multiplex PCR, and TCRdb holds only the in-frame ones, with some missing. The table shows 100,000 to 150,000 clones, with 70% to 90% occurring only once. This sample comprised peripheral blood, obtained on day 0 of AZD1222 vaccination. These TCRs come from an adult in good health.

This chain connects TRBV29-1 to TRBJ2-1; the D gene could be TRBD1 or TRBD2 (6 bases each). Germline CDR1 and CDR2: SQVTM and ANQGSEA. Deletions cut 4 bases from V and 8 bases from J, with 9 bases between. This CDR3 has 11 amino acids. The CDR3 sequence: CSVAGADEQFF. As DNA, the CDR3 is TGCAGCGTTGCGGGGGCCGATGAGCAGTTCTTC.

The gene calls are TRBV28 and TRBJ1-6; D not certain. The CDR3 spans 17 residues. Germline CDR1 reads MDHEN; CDR2 reads SYDVKM. Between the trimmed V and J ends, which lost 6 bases and 0 bases, there was a span of 15 bases. The CDR3: CASSSFRRGSYNSPLHF. The CDR3 bases are TGTGCCAGCAGCTCTTTTCGGAGAGGCTCCTATAATTCACCCCTCCACTTT.

The rearrangement links TRBV2 to TRBJ1-1, with 7 bases fitting TRBD1. The CDR3 runs 13 residues. The junction had 6 bases not matched to a gene; V was cut back by 7 bases and J by 4 bases. Germline CDR1 SNHLY, CDR2 FYNNEI. The CDR3 sequence is CASILRQGTEAFF. In DNA, the CDR3 is TGTGCCAGCATTTTGAGACAGGGCACTGAAGCTTTCTTT.

The V and J genes are TRBV28 and TRBJ1-1; no reliable D call. The germline gives CDR1 MDHEN, CDR2 SYDVKM. The germline V and J ends were trimmed by 10 bases and 1 base, with 19 bases remaining between them. CDR3 length: 15 residues. The CDR3 spells CATLGSAAGNTEAFF. For the CDR3, the DNA is TGTGCCACCCTTGGCTCAGCCGCGGGGAACACTGAAGCTTTCTTT. The full variable domain, completed using reference TRBV28 and TRBJ1-1, is DVKVTQSSRYLVKRTGEKVFLECVQDMDHENMFWYRQDPGLGLRLIYFSYDVKMKEKGDIPEGYSVSREKKERFSLILESASTNQTSMYLCATLGSAAGNTEAFFGQGTRLTVV.

The gene calls are TRBV14 and TRBJ1-2, with a tentative D call TRBD1 (5 bases). Germline V gene sequence: CDR1 SGHDN, CDR2 FVKESK. The V end lost 0 bases, the J end lost 6 bases, and 14 bases lay between the germline ends. The CDR3 has 15 residues. Written as DNA, the CDR3 is TGTGCCAGCAGCCAAGAAACCACAGGTCTCGATGGCTACACCTTC. It translates to CASSQETTGLDGYTF.

This chain links TRBV5-1 with TRBJ1-2; no definite D call. V lost 0 bases and J lost 6, with 18 bases in between. Germline V CDR1 and CDR2: SGHRS, YFSETQ. CDR3 length: 16 amino acids. As DNA, the CDR3 is TGCGCCAGCAGCTTGGCCGTGGGCCCCGGGCCGAATGGCTACACCTTC. This codes for CASSLAVGPGPNGYTF.

This clone was observed a few times. V usage is TRBV7-8 and J usage is TRBJ1-3, with no clear D. Germline V CDR1 and CDR2: SGHVS, FQNEAQ. The CDR3 runs 19 residues. The V end was cut by 2 bases, the J end by 4 bases, with 24 bases between. This chain's CDR3 is CASSLYQEDPGMGGNTIYF. The CDR3 region has the DNA TGTGCCAGCAGCTTATACCAAGAGGACCCGGGTATGGGGGGAAACACCATATATTTT.

In this sample, this clone turned up a few times. This sequence joins TRBV18 and TRBJ1-4; D remains unclear. The CDR3 contains 15 residues. Germline V gives CDR1 KGHSH, CDR2 LQKENI. V was pared by 2 bases and J by 2 bases, with 9 bases between. CDR3: CASSPERKTNEKLFF. Here the CDR3 DNA reads TGTGCCAGCTCACCAGAGCGGAAGACTAATGAAAAACTGTTTTTT.

V is TRBV5-1 and J is TRBJ2-3, with D perhaps TRBD2 (6 bases). Per germline, CDR1 SGHRS and CDR2 YFSETQ. V was cut by 3 bases and J by 2 bases, with 16 bases left in between. The length of the CDR3 is 16 residues. The CDR3 DNA reads TGCGCCAGCAGCTCAACGACTAGGACCATCACAGATACGCAGTATTTT. This sequence encodes CASSSTTRTITDTQYF.

The chain has TRBV25-1 and TRBJ1-1; D not certain. V gave up 0 bases and J gave up 1 base, with 9 bases separating them. Looked up from germline, CDR1 is MGHDK and CDR2 is SYGVNS. The CDR3 covers 15 residues. CDR3 residues: CASSEYAIPNTEAFF. The CDR3 DNA is TGTGCCAGCAGTGAATATGCCATACCGAACACTGAAGCTTTCTTT.

This rearrangement joins TRBV7-2 to TRBJ2-2; TRBD2 matches at 8 bases. From germline, CDR1 is SGHTA and CDR2 FQGNSA. V dropped 7 bases and J dropped 4; count of bases not matched to a gene: 20. CDR3 length equals 19 residues. The CDR3 loop reads CASIKRGGRGFRGTGELFF. Here the CDR3 DNA reads TGTGCCAGCATCAAACGGGGGGGAAGAGGTTTTCGCGGCACCGGGGAGCTGTTTTTT.

The chain couples TRBV18 to TRBJ2-7; the D is unclear. V gave up 3 bases and J gave up 5 bases, with 11 bases separating them. Germline V gives CDR1 KGHSH, CDR2 LQKENI. The CDR3 covers 13 residues. The CDR3 DNA reads as TGTGCCAGCTCACCCCGGGCCTCTCACGAGCAGTACTTC. As protein: CASSPRASHEQYF.

CDR3 loop: CASSFQGNTEAFF. CDR3 in DNA: TGTGCCAGCAGTTTTCAGGGGAACACTGAAGCTTTCTTT. The rearrangement joins TRBV6-5 to TRBJ1-1; a weak D match, TRBD1 (5 bases). Trimming stripped 4 bases from V and 1 base from J, with 7 bases between. The CDR3 contains 13 residues. CDR1 is MNHEY, CDR2 SVGAGI, per germline.

The chain has TRBV30 and TRBJ1-2; D gene unclear. This CDR3 has 12 residues. V lost 0 bases and J lost 8, with 10 bases in between. CDR1 is GTSNPN, CDR2 SVGIG, per germline (reference sequence). CDR3 residues: CAWSVDLKGYTF. CDR3 nucleotide sequence: TGTGCCTGGAGTGTAGACTTGAAAGGCTACACCTTC.

This chain uses TRBV6-1 with TRBJ2-2; possible D gene TRBD2, 5 bases. From germline, CDR1 is MNHNS and CDR2 SASEGT. There are 14 residues in the CDR3. V lost 3 bases to trimming and J lost 7 bases, with 12 bases between them. CDR3 region: CASSDLRVGGELFF. Here the CDR3 DNA reads TGTGCCAGCAGTGATTTGAGGGTTGGCGGGGAGCTGTTTTTT.

This chain connects TRBV27 to TRBJ2-3; unclear D gene. V was clipped by 8 bases and J by 7 bases, with 13 bases between them. This CDR3 has 12 residues. CDR1 is MNHEY and CDR2 is SMNVEV in the germline V gene (reference sequence). The DNA for the CDR3 is TGTGCCAGCGGTGAGACCTCGCATACGCAGTATTTT. Protein product: CASGETSHTQYF.

This chain connects TRBV30 to TRBJ1-5; D not certain. The ends were cut back, 5 bases at V and 7 bases at J, with 15 bases in the middle. The germline V gene has CDR1 GTSNPN and CDR2 SVGIG (reference sequence). The CDR3 contains 13 residues. Here the CDR3 DNA reads TGTGCCTGGGCTGGTGGCCTCGAACAGCCCCAGCATTTT. It yields the protein CAWAGGLEQPQHF.

The chain joins TRBV18 to TRBJ2-7; D gene unclear. V lost 0 bases to trimming and J lost 7 bases, with 13 bases between them. The CDR3 sequence is 14 residues long. Looked up from germline, CDR1 is KGHSH and CDR2 is LQKENI. The CDR3 sequence is CASSPPASLWEQYF. The CDR3 DNA reads as TGTGCCAGCTCACCACCGGCCTCACTGTGGGAGCAGTACTTC. Using reference TRBV18 and TRBJ2-7 for the parts outside the CDR3, the full variable domain is NAGVMQNPRHLVRRRGQEARLRCSPMKGHSHVYWYRQLPEEGLKFMVYLQKENIIDESGMPKERFSAEFPKEGPSILRIQQVVRGDSAAYFCASSPPASLWEQYFGPGTRLTVT.

The chain couples TRBV6-5 to TRBJ2-7; D might be TRBD2 (5 bases). V gave up 9 bases and J gave up 3 bases, with 12 bases separating them. CDR1 and CDR2 from the germline V gene are MNHEY and SVGAGI. The CDR3 loop spans 12 amino acids. The CDR3 here is CASSGIRYEQYF. In DNA form, the CDR3 reads TGTGCCAGTTCCGGGATACGCTACGAGCAGTACTTC.